This T cell receptor (beta chain) is drawn from a study of shared clonotypes between healthy human individuals. The junction had 3 bases not matched to a gene; V was cut back by 1 base and J by 10 bases. CDR1 is SEHNR, CDR2 FQNEAQ, per germline (reference sequence). The CDR3 runs 14 residues. CD45RO-negative, CCR7-positively selected cells formed the naive CD8 fraction, excluding terminally differentiated effector memory CD45RA+ cells. Remarks on this clone: Other DNA sequences in the same sample also yield this CDR3.

Method: immunoSEQ multiplex PCR; TCRdb's copy keeps in-frame clones and lacks some. The data hold around 1,900,000 clones, with around 95% observed a single time. The source is a man between 18 and 35 years old in good health. Some clones in this sample may be carry-over from other donors' samples. Sequencing used naive CD8+ T cells from PBMCs. The V gene is TRBV7-9, the J gene TRBJ2-1; 11 nucleotides line up with TRBD2. CDR3 sequence reads: CASSLGLAGHEQFF. CDR3 coding DNA: TGTGCCAGCAGCTTAGGACTAGCGGGACACGAGCAGTTCTTC.